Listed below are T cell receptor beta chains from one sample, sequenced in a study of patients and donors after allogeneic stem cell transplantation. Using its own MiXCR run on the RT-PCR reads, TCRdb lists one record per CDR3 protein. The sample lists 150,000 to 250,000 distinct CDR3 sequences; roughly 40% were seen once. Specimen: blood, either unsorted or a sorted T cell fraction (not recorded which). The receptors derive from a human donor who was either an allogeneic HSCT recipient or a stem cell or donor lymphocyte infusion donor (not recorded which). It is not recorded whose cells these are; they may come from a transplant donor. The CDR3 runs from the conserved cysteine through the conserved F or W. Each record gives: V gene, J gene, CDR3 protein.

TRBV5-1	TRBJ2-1	CASSLGDYNEQFF
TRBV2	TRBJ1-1	CASPMPAGGHTEAFF
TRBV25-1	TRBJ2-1	CASSGTSDEQFF
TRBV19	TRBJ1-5	CASSIDLGQPQHF
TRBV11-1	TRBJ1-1	CASSPWADRGNTEAFF
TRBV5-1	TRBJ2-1	CASSLVLSSYNEQFF
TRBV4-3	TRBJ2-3	CASSQESLGGDTDTQYF
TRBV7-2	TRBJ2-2	CASSLLEARGWAGELFF
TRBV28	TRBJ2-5	CASTGMETQYF
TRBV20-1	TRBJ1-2	CSAWVVAYGYTF
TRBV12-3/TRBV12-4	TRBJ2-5	CASTIDDREETQYF
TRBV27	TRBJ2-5	CASSLVRQAQETQYF
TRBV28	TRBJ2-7	CATQEPARGGYEQYF
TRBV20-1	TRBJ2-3	CSARDLKAGGADTQYF
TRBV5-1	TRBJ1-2	CASSPGQGTNYGYTF
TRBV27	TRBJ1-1	CASSLTTLGRWNTEAFF
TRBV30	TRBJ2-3	CAWSARRRTDTQYF
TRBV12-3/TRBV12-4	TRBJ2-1	CASRGTIRNNEQFF
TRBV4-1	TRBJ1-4	CASKLDSNEKLFF
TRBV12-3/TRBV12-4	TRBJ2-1	CASSSGVSNEQFF
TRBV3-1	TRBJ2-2	CASSPHRSTGELFF
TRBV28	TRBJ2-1	CASSRWNEQFF